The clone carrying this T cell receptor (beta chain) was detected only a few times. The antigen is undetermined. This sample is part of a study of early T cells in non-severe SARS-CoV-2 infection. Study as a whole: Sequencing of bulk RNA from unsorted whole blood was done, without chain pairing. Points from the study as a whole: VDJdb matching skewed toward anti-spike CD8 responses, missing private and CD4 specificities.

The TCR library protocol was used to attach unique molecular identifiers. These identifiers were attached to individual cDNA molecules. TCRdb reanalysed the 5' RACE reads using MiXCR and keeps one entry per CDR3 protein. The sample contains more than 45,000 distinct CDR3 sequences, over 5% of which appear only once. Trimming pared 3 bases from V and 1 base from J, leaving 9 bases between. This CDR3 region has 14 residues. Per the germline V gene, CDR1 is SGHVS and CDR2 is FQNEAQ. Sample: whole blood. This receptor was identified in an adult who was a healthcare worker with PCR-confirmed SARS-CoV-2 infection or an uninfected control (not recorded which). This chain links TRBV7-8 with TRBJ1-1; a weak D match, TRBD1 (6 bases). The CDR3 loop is CASSFTDRNTEAFF. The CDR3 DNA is TGTGCCAGCAGCTTTACGGACAGGAACACTGAAGCTTTCTTT. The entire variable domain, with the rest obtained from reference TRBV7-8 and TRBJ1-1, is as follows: GAGVSQSPRYKVAKRGQDVALRCDPISGHVSLFWYQQALGQGPEFLTYFQNEAQLDKSGLPSDRFFAERPEGSVSTLKIQRTQQEDSAVYLCASSFTDRNTEAFFGQGTRLTVV.